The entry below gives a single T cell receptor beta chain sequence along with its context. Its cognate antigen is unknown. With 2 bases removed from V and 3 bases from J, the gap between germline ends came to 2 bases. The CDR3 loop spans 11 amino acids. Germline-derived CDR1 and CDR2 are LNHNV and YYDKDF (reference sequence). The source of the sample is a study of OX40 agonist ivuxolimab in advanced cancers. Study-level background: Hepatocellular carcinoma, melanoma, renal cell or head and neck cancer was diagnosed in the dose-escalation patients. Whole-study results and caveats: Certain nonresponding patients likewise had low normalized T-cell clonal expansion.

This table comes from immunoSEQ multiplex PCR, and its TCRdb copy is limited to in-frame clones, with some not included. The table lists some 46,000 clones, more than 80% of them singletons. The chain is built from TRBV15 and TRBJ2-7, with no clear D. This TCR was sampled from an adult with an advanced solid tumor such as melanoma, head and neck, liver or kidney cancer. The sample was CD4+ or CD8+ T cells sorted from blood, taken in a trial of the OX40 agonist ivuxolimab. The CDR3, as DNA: TGTGCCACCAGCAGACTCTACGAGCAGTACTTC. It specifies CATSRLYEQYF.